This passage covers 7 T cell receptor beta chains from one sample sequenced in a study of HIV-infected patients and healthy controls. Reverse transcription used approximately 500 ng RNA and constant-region primers for alpha and beta. Alpha and beta chain libraries were made separately by chain-specific third strand synthesis with multiplexing indices. TCRdb reprocessed the 5' RACE reads via MiXCR and lists one record per CDR3 protein. The repertoire holds several thousand distinct CDR3 sequences, with about 9.6% as singletons. Antiretroviral therapy had run roughly three months, about 14 weeks, before follow-up blood collection. The repertoire came from unfractionated whole blood and reflected all unsorted peripheral T cells. Sequenced here: blood, sampled during antiretroviral therapy. The receptor source for this set is an adult with HIV infection.

This clonotype was seen ten or more times. The chain uses TRBV7-8 and TRBJ2-5; no clear D. V lost 10 bases and J 4 bases, leaving 19 bases between the germline ends. In germline, CDR1 is SGHVS, CDR2 FQNEAQ. The CDR3 consists of 14 residues. CDR3 sequence reads: CATIDLLPRETQYF. CDR3 DNA sequence: TGTGCCACCATAGACCTGCTTCCTCGAGAGACCCAGTACTTC. Full variable domain (missing parts from reference TRBV7-8 and TRBJ2-5): GAGVSQSPRYKVAKRGQDVALRCDPISGHVSLFWYQQALGQGPEFLTYFQNEAQLDKSGLPSDRFFAERPEGSVSTLKIQRTQQEDSAVYLCATIDLLPRETQYFGPGTRLLVL.

In this sample, this clonotype turned up a few times. The V gene is TRBV28, the J gene TRBJ2-6; possibly TRBD1 for D (5 bases). This CDR3 has 17 residues. V lost 3 bases, J lost 0 bases, and 12 bases lay in between. Per germline, CDR1 MDHEN and CDR2 SYDVKM. The CDR3 region is CASSFGAGNSGANVLTF. The CDR3 DNA is TGTGCCAGCAGTTTTGGGGCAGGAAACTCTGGGGCCAACGTCCTGACTTTC.

At least ten counts were recorded for this clonotype. This sequence joins TRBV2 and TRBJ2-3; D not resolved. V was pared by 5 bases and J by 0 bases, with 9 bases between. The CDR3 extends over 14 amino acids. The germline V gene has CDR1 SNHLY and CDR2 FYNNEI. This chain's CDR3 is CASSLMTSTDTQYF. The CDR3 DNA reads TGTGCCAGCAGTCTCATGACTAGCACAGATACGCAGTATTTT.

This clonotype has ten or more counts. This sequence joins TRBV19 and TRBJ1-5; D perhaps matches TRBD1 (6 bases). V lost 7 bases and J 4 bases, leaving 14 bases between the germline ends. Germline CDR1 is LNHDA and CDR2 is SQIVND (reference sequence). The CDR3 covers 14 residues. The CDR3 is CASKYGGPNQPQHF. The CDR3, as DNA: TGTGCCAGTAAATATGGGGGCCCGAATCAGCCCCAGCATTTT. Full variable domain (remainder filled in from reference TRBV19 and TRBJ1-5): DGGITQSPKYLFRKEGQNVTLSCEQNLNHDAMYWYRQDPGQGLRLIYYSQIVNDFQKGDIAEGYSVSREKKESFPLTVTSAQKNPTAFYLCASKYGGPNQPQHFGDGTRLSIL.

The table lists this clonotype with a few counts. The V gene is TRBV4-1, the J gene TRBJ1-2; no reliable D call. Germline CDR1 is MGHRA and CDR2 is YSYEKL. The CDR3 length is 12 residues. Trimming removed 1 base from V and 5 bases from J, with 5 bases in between. CDR3 sequence reads: CASSQVEYGYTF. The CDR3 region has the DNA TGCGCCAGCAGCCAAGTGGAATATGGCTACACCTTC.

This clonotype was counted ten times or more. The chain employs TRBV12-3 or TRBV12-4 and TRBJ2-5, with 8 bases fitting TRBD2. The CDR3 is 13 amino acids. J was trimmed by 0 bases and V by 11 bases; bases with no gene match: 5. The CDR3 region has the DNA TGTGCCTCAGCGGGGGCAAACCAAGAGACCCAGTACTTC. It encodes CASAGANQETQYF.

In its sample, this clonotype ranks as medium-sized. This chain connects TRBV25-1 to TRBJ1-1, with no clear D. CDR3 length equals 14 residues. V dropped 4 bases and J dropped 1 base, with 10 bases sitting between them. CDR1 and CDR2 (germline): MGHDK, SYGVNS. The CDR3 DNA reads TGTGCCAGCAGTGGTAGGGCGGCGAACACTGAAGCTTTCTTT. Translated: CASSGRAANTEAFF.